This T cell receptor (beta chain) was sequenced for a study of CD4+ T cells in melanoma. Repertoires were generated with immunoSEQ multiplex PCR, while TCRdb's copy carries only in-frame clones and drops some. The profile shows 15,000 to 20,000 clones, about four fifths of them singletons. The CDR3 totals 13 residues. Per germline, CDR1 MNHEY and CDR2 SVGAGI. V lost 6 bases to trimming and J lost 6 bases, with 14 bases between them. The study, taken as a whole, reports: CD8+ T cell, macrophage and B cell function reportedly correlated with neoantigen-specific CD4+ T cells.

With respect to this clone: The antigen is not known.

The receptor's source is a human donor with melanoma. The genes are TRBV6-5 and TRBJ1-2, with D unclear. Material: cells from a culture (not recorded whether cultured in vitro). CDR3 coding DNA: TGTGCCAGCAGGGAGCCGACCCGTAATGGCTACACCTTC. Amino acid sequence: CASREPTRNGYTF.